Below, 14 T cell receptor beta chains from the same sample are listed, as sequenced in a study of blood T cells in healthy people across ages. A sample-barcoded 5' primer and a J-beta primer mix were used in a second PCR of about 7 to 12 cycles. TCRdb analysed the 5' RACE reads with MiXCR anew, one entry per CDR3 protein. Of some 1.5 million distinct CDR3 sequences listed, 35% to 45% are singletons. What was sequenced was blood. The receptors shown here come from a woman under 30 in good health.

This clonotype was seen a handful of times. This chain links TRBV10-3 with TRBJ1-2; D is perhaps TRBD1 (6 bases). CDR3 length: 14 residues. Germline V gene data show CDR1 as ENHRY and CDR2 as SYGVKD. V was clipped by 6 bases and J by 6 bases, with 17 bases between them. The CDR3 DNA follows: TGTGCCATCAGCCTTACGGGGGGCGCAAATGGCTACACCTTC. Its protein is CAISLTGGANGYTF.

V and J are TRBV7-9 and TRBJ2-1; the D gene is possibly TRBD1 (6 bases). The germline V and J ends were trimmed by 5 bases and 13 bases, with 24 bases remaining between them. The CDR3 spans 15 residues. CDR1 and CDR2 (germline): SEHNR, FQNEAQ (reference sequence). CDR3 residues: CASSNREGGPAAQFF. CDR3 bases: TGTGCCAGCAGCAACAGGGAAGGCGGTCCGGCCGCCCAGTTCTTC. Full variable domain (outside the CDR3, taken from reference TRBV7-9 and TRBJ2-1): DTGVSQNPRHKITKRGQNVTFRCDPISEHNRLYWYRQTLGQGPEFLTYFQNEAQLEKSRLLSDRFSAERPKGSFSTLEIQRTEQGDSAMYLCASSNREGGPAAQFFGPGTRLTVL.

A word on this clonotype: The junction departs from germline at one end; a sequencing error may be responsible. The chain has TRBV7-9 and TRBJ1-4, with TRBD1 matching over 9 bases. Germline CDR1 SEHNR, CDR2 FQNEAQ (reference sequence). The CDR3 covers 14 residues. This CDR3 is CASSHRGPNEKPFF. The CDR3 bases are TGTGCCAGCAGCCACAGGGGGCCGAATGAAAAACCGTTTTTT.

Comments on this clonotype: One end of the junction does not line up with germline, which may come from a read error. V is TRBV4-2 and J is TRBJ2-4, with TRBD2 as a possible D gene (6 bases). CDR1 LGHNA and CDR2 YNFKEQ come from the germline V gene. CDR3 length: 15 amino acids. CDR3 DNA sequence: TGTGCCAGCCGCAAAAATGAACTAGCCGAAAACATTCAGTACTTC. Protein product: CASRKNELAENIQYF.

In this sample, this clonotype turned up a few times. The chain links TRBV4-1 to TRBJ2-1, with D possibly matching TRBD2 (6 bases). Per germline, CDR1 MGHRA and CDR2 YSYEKL. This CDR3 region has 16 residues. Trimming stripped 1 base from V and 5 bases from J, with 15 bases between. CDR3 sequence (DNA): TGCGCCAGCAGCCAAGTCCGGGGGATCGGACACAATGAGCAGTTCTTC. As protein: CASSQVRGIGHNEQFF.

This clonotype turned up a few times. A single base separates this from a much larger clone, so it may be a read error. The chain joins TRBV3-1 to TRBJ1-6; 9 bases agree with TRBD1. CDR3 length: 15 residues. Germline assignment: CDR1 LGHDT and CDR2 YNNKEL (reference sequence). Unmatched junction bases numbered 6, after V lost 4 bases and J lost 8 bases. The CDR3 DNA reads as TGTGCCAGCAGCCCCGGGACAGGGTTTTATTCACCCCTCCACTTT. Protein product: CASSPGTGFYSPLHF.

This clonotype has a handful of counts. The genes are TRBV20-1 and TRBJ2-1; 9 bases are a match to TRBD2. The CDR3 consists of 15 residues. Trimming took 3 bases from V and 14 from J; bases not matched to a gene: 17. Germline assignment: CDR1 DFQATT and CDR2 SNEGSKA (reference sequence). The CDR3 DNA sequence: TGCAGTGCTAGCCTTAGCGGGGGTCTTTTTCAAGGGGAGTTCTTC. Its protein product is CSASLSGGLFQGEFF.

The chain combines TRBV4-2 with TRBJ2-1; perhaps TRBD1 as D (6 bases). CDR1 LGHNA and CDR2 YNFKEQ come from the germline V gene. With 0 bases removed from V and 4 bases from J, the gap between germline ends came to 16 bases. There are 17 residues in the CDR3. Here the CDR3 DNA reads TGTGCCAGCAGCCAAGATATCTCCGGGACAAGGTACAATGAGCAGTTCTTC. Amino acid sequence: CASSQDISGTRYNEQFF.

This chain joins TRBV29-1 and TRBJ2-1, with D maybe TRBD1 (6 bases). This CDR3 has 14 amino acids. Germline CDR1 SQVTM, CDR2 ANQGSEA. V was clipped by 4 bases and J by 7 bases, with 17 bases between them. For the CDR3, the DNA is TGCAGCGTTGCGCTGGCAGGGGCGTGGAATGAGCAGTTCTTC. This encodes CSVALAGAWNEQFF.

This clonotype turned up a few times. This chain joins TRBV29-1 and TRBJ2-7; D is perhaps TRBD2 (5 bases). V was trimmed by 0 bases and J by 2 bases, leaving 11 bases between them. The CDR3 covers 14 residues. Looked up from germline, CDR1 is SQVTM and CDR2 is ANQGSEA. In DNA form, the CDR3 reads TGCAGCGTTGAAGACCCCTCCGGGACCTACGAGCAGTACTTC. Encoded protein: CSVEDPSGTYEQYF.

A single count supports this clonotype. The genes are TRBV13 and TRBJ2-3, with 10 bases matching TRBD2. The germline gives CDR1 PRHDT, CDR2 FYEKMQ (reference sequence). Trimming removed 1 base from V and 0 bases from J; junction bases left unmatched: 7. The CDR3 runs 18 residues. CDR3 nucleotides: TGTGCCAGCAGCTTAGATACTCTAGCGGGGGATAGCACAGATACGCAGTATTTT. Translating it yields CASSLDTLAGDSTDTQYF.

The V call is TRBV12-3 or TRBV12-4, the J call TRBJ2-5; 7 bases match TRBD1. The CDR3 has 15 amino acids. Trimming took 5 bases from V and 1 from J; bases not matched to a gene: 7. The CDR3 sequence is CASSTLTGTQETQYF. In nucleotides, the CDR3 is TGTGCCAGCAGTACCCTGACAGGGACCCAAGAGACCCAGTACTTC.

The chain combines TRBV29-1 with TRBJ1-5; D ambiguous. V was trimmed by 3 bases and J by 6 bases, leaving 9 bases between them. This CDR3 has 12 amino acids. Per germline, CDR1 SQVTM and CDR2 ANQGSEA. CDR3 coding DNA: TGCAGCGTTGATGGGAGGACTCAGCCCCAGCATTTT. Encoded protein: CSVDGRTQPQHF.

On this clonotype itself: At one end, the junction sequence differs from germline, possibly due to a read error. The CDR3 spells CAGSSRQGEPLHF. The CDR3 DNA reads as TGTGCCGGCAGTTCACGACAGGGTGAGCCCCTCCACTTT. The chain has TRBV12-3 or TRBV12-4 and TRBJ1-6; 7 bases fit TRBD1. The CDR3 is made up of 13 amino acids.